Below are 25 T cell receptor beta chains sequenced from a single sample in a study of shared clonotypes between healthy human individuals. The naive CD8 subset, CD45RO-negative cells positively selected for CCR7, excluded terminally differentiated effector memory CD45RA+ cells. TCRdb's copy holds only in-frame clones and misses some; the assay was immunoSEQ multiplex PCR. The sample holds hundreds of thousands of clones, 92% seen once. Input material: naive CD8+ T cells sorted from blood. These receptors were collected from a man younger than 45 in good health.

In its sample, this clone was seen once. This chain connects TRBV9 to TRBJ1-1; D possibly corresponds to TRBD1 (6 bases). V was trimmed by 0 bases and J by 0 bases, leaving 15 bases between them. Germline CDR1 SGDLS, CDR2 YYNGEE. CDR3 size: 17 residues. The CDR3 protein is CASSVVIAGDMNTEAFF. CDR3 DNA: TGTGCCAGCAGCGTAGTGATTGCAGGGGACATGAACACTGAAGCTTTCTTT.

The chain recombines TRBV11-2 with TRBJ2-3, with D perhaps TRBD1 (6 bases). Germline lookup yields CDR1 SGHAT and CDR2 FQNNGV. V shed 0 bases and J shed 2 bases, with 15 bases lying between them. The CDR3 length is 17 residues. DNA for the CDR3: TGTGCCAGCAGCTTAGACGGATTGGGGGCCCTCACAGATACGCAGTATTTT. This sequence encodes CASSLDGLGALTDTQYF.

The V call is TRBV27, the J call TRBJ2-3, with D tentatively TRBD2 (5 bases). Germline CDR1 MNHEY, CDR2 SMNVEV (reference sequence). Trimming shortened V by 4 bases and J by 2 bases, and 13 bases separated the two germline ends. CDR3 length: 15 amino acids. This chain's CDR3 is CASSSRGRVTDTQYF. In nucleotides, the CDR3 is TGTGCCAGCAGTTCTCGCGGGCGAGTCACAGATACGCAGTATTTT.

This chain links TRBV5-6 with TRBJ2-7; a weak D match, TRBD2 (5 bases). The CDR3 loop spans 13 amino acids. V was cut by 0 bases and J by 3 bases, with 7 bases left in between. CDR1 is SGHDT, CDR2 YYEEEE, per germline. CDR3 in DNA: TGTGCCAGCAGCTTGGTACGGGGCTACGAGCAGTACTTC. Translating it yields CASSLVRGYEQYF.

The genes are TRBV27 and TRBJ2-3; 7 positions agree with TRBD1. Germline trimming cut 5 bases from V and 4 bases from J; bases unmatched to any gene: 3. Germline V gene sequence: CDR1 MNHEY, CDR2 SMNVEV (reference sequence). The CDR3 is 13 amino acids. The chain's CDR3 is CASSIDRADTQYF. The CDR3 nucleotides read TGTGCCAGCAGTATCGACAGGGCAGATACGCAGTATTTT.

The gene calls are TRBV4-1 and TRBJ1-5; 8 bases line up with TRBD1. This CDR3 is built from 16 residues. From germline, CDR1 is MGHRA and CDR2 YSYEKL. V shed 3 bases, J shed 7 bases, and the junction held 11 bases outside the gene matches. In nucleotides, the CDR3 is TGCGCCAGCAGCCATCGGGCTCAGGGGGCTGGGCAGCCCCAGCATTTT. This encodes CASSHRAQGAGQPQHF.

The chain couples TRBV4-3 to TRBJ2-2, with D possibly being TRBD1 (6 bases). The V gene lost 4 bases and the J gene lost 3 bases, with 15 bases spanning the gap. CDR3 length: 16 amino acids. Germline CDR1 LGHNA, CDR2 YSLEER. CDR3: CASSPNTGLHTGELFF. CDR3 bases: TGCGCCAGCAGCCCCAATACAGGGCTGCACACCGGGGAGCTGTTTTTT.

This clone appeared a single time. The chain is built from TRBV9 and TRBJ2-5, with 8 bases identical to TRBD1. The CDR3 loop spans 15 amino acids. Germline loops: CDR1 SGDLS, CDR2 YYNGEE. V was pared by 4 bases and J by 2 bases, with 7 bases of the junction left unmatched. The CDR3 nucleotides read TGTGCCAGCAGCCCTGGACAGGGATTTCAAGAGACCCAGTACTTC. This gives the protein CASSPGQGFQETQYF.

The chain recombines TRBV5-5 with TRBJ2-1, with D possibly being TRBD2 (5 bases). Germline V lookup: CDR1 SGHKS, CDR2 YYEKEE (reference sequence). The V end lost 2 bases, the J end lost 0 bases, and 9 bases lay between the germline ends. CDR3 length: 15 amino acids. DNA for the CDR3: TGTGCCAGCAGCTTAGCGGATTCCTCCTACAATGAGCAGTTCTTC. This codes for CASSLADSSYNEQFF. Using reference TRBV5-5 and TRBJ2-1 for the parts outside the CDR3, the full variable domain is DAGVTQSPTHLIKTRGQQVTLRCSPISGHKSVSWYQQVLGQGPQFIFQYYEKEERGRGNFPDRFSARQFPNYSSELNVNALLLGDSALYLCASSLADSSYNEQFFGPGTRLTVL.

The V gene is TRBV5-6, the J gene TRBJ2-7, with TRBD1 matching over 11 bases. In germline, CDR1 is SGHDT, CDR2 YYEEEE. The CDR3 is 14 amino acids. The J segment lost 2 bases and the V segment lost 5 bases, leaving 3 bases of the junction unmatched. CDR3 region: CASREGQGAYEQYF. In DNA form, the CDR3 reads TGTGCCAGCAGGGAGGGACAGGGGGCCTACGAGCAGTACTTC.

Written as DNA, the CDR3 is TGTGCCAGCAGCTTGGGACTAGCGGGATATACCGGGGAGCTGTTTTTT. It is translated as CASSLGLAGYTGELFF. The chain uses TRBV13 and TRBJ2-2; 13 bases are shared with TRBD2. V was clipped by 3 bases and J by 5 bases; unmatched bases: 3. Germline V lookup: CDR1 PRHDT, CDR2 FYEKMQ (reference sequence). The CDR3 contains 16 residues.

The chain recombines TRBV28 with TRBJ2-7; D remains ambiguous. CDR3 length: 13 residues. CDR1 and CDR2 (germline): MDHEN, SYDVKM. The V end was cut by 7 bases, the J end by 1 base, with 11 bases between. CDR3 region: CASNFLRSYEQYF. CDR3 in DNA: TGTGCCAGCAACTTCCTTAGATCCTACGAGCAGTACTTC.

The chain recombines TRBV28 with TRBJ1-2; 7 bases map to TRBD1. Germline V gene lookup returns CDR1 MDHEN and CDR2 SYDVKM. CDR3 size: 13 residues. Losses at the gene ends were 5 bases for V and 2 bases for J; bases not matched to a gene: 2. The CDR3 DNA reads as TGTGCCAGCAGTATCAGGGGGAACTATGGCTACACCTTC. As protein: CASSIRGNYGYTF.

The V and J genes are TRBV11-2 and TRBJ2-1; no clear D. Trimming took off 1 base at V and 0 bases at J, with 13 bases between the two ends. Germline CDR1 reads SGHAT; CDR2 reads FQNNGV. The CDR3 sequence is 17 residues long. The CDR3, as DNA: TGTGCCAGCAGCTTAGTTTGGCCCCAGAGCTCCTACAATGAGCAGTTCTTC. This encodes CASSLVWPQSSYNEQFF.

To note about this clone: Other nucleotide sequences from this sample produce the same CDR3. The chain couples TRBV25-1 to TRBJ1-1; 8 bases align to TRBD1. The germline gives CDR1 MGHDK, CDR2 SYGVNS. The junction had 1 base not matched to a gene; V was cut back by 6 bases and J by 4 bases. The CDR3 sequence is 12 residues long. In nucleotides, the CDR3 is TGTGCCAGCAGAACAGGGGGCACTGAAGCTTTCTTT. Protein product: CASRTGGTEAFF.

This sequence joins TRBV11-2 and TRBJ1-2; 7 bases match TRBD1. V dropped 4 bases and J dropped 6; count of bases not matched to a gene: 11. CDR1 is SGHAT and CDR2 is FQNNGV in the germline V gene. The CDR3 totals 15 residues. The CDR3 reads CASSSVRDRVDGYTF. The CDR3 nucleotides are TGTGCCAGCAGCTCGGTCCGGGACAGAGTAGATGGCTACACCTTC.

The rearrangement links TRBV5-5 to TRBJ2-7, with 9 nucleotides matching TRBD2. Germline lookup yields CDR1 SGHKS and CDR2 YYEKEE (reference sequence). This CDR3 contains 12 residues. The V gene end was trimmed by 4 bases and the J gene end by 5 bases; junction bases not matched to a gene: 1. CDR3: CASSRLADEQYF. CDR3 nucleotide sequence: TGTGCCAGCAGCCGACTAGCGGACGAGCAGTACTTC.

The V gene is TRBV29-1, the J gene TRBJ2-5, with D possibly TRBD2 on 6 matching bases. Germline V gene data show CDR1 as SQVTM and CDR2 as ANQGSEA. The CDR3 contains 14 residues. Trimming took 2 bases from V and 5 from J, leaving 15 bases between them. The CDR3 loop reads CSVEFTGASETQYF. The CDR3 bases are TGCAGCGTTGAATTTACGGGAGCTTCGGAGACCCAGTACTTC.

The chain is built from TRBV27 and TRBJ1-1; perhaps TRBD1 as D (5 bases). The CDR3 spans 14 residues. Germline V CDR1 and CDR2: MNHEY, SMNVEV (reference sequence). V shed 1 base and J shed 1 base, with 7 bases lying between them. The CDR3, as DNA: TGTGCCAGCAGTTTATGGGGGGAGAACACTGAAGCTTTCTTT. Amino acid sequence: CASSLWGENTEAFF.

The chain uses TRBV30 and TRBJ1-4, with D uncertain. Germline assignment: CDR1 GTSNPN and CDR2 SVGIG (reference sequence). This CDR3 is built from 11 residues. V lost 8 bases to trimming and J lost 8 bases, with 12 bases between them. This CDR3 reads CAITVGEKLFF. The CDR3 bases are TGTGCCATAACGGTAGGGGAAAAACTGTTTTTT.

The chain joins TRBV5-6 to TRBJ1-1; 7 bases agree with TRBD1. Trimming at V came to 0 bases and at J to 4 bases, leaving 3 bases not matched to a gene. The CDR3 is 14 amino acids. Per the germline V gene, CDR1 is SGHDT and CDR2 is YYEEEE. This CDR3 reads CASSLGPGGTEAFF. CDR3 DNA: TGTGCCAGCAGCTTGGGTCCAGGGGGCACTGAAGCTTTCTTT.

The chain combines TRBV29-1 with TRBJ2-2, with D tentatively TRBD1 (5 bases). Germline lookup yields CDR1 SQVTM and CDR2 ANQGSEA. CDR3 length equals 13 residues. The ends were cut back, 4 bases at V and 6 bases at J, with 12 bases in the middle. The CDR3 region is CSVGGRVPGELFF. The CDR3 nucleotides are TGCAGCGTTGGGGGCAGGGTACCCGGGGAGCTGTTTTTT.

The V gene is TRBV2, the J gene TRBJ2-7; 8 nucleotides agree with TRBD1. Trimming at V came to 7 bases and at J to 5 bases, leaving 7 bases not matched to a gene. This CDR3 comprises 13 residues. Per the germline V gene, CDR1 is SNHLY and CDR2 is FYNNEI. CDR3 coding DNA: TGTGCCAGCACTTACCCGGACAGGGACGAGCAGTACTTC. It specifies CASTYPDRDEQYF.

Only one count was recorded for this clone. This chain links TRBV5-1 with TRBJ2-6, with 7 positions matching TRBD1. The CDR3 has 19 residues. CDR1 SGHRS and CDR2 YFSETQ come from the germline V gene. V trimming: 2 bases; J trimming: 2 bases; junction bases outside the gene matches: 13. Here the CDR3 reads CASSFSFETGSAGANVLTF. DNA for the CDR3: TGCGCCAGCAGCTTCTCCTTTGAGACAGGGTCTGCTGGGGCCAACGTCCTGACTTTC.

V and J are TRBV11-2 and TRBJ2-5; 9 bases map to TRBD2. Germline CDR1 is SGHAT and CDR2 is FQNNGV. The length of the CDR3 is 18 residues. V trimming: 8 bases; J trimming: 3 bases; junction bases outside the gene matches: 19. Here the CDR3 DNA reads TGTGCCAGCTCGGGGCTAGCGGGAACCGAAGGGGAGGAAGAGACCCAGTACTTC. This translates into CASSGLAGTEGEEETQYF. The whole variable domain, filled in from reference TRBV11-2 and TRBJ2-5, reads EAGVAQSPRYKIIEKRQSVAFWCNPISGHATLYWYQQILGQGPKLLIQFQNNGVVDDSQLPKDRFSAERLKGVDSTLKIQPAKLEDSAVYLCASSGLAGTEGEEETQYFGPGTRLLVL.